What follows are 11 T cell receptor beta chains derived from one specimen sequenced in a study of blood T cells in healthy people across ages. It was with a sample-barcoded 5' primer and a J-beta primer mix that a second PCR of about 6 to 11 cycles was run. TCRdb re-called the 5' RACE reads through MiXCR, storing one row per CDR3 protein. The table includes around 600,000 distinct CDR3 sequences, 47% detected once. The sample was blood. Source of these receptors: a man older than 75 in good health.

The genes are TRBV9 and TRBJ2-2; 8 nucleotides match TRBD1. This CDR3 has 16 amino acids. The J segment lost 0 bases and the V segment lost 4 bases, leaving 5 bases of the junction unmatched. Germline V gene data show CDR1 as SGDLS and CDR2 as YYNGEE. The CDR3 sequence: CASSPLQGANTGELFF. CDR3 DNA sequence: TGTGCCAGCAGCCCACTACAGGGGGCGAACACCGGGGAGCTGTTTTTT.

V usage is TRBV18 and J usage is TRBJ2-7; TRBD2 might be the D (5 bases). The germline V gene encodes CDR1 KGHSH and CDR2 LQKENI. This CDR3 is 15 amino acids long. Between the trimmed V and J ends, which lost 4 bases and 5 bases, there was a span of 18 bases. The CDR3 spells CASSHAGGFINEQYF. The DNA for the CDR3 is TGTGCCAGCTCACACGCCGGAGGTTTTATCAACGAGCAGTACTTC.

The rearrangement uses TRBV6-5 and TRBJ2-5; 7 positions match TRBD1. This CDR3 is 15 amino acids long. V lost 6 bases to trimming and J lost 7 bases; unmatched junction nucleotides: 14. CDR1 MNHEY and CDR2 SVGAGI come from the germline V gene. The CDR3 region is CASRSAGTAFGTQYF. The DNA for the CDR3 is TGTGCCAGCAGATCGGCCGGGACAGCCTTCGGGACCCAGTACTTC.

This clonotype was found a few times. The chain is built from TRBV25-1 and TRBJ2-7; no reliable D call. This CDR3 region has 12 residues. Trimming took 2 bases from V and 3 from J, leaving 5 bases between them. Looked up from germline, CDR1 is MGHDK and CDR2 is SYGVNS. Written as DNA, the CDR3 is TGTGCCAGCAGTGAACAATTCTACGAGCAGTACTTC. Translated: CASSEQFYEQYF.

On this clonotype: One end of the junction does not line up with germline, which may come from a read error. The chain has TRBV7-2 and TRBJ2-3; 8 bases map to TRBD2. This CDR3 spans 16 amino acids. Germline V gene lookup returns CDR1 SGHTA and CDR2 FQGNSA. The CDR3 coding sequence is TGTGCCAACAGCTTAGCAGCGGGGGAGGGCACAGATACGCAGTATTTT. This codes for CANSLAAGEGTDTQYF.

There are a few counts of this clonotype. The chain couples TRBV7-8 to TRBJ2-7; 7 nucleotides agree with TRBD1. V was pared by 4 bases and J by 1 base, with 7 bases of the junction left unmatched. From germline, CDR1 is SGHVS and CDR2 FQNEAQ. The CDR3 is 15 amino acids. DNA for the CDR3: TGTGCCAGCAGCTCGACAGGGTCGGGGTCCTACGAGCAGTACTTC. Its translation: CASSSTGSGSYEQYF.

The V call is TRBV2, the J call TRBJ1-5; D is possibly TRBD1 (5 bases). V lost 4 bases and J 7 bases, leaving 14 bases between the germline ends. There are 14 residues in the CDR3. Per the germline V gene, CDR1 is SNHLY and CDR2 is FYNNEI. The CDR3 DNA follows: TGTGCCAGCAGTGTAGGGAGGGGTCAACAGCCCCAGCATTTT. It is translated as CASSVGRGQQPQHF.

The J gene is TRBJ2-5, the V gene TRBV6-5; D possibly matches TRBD1 or TRBD2 (5 bases each). The CDR3 is 13 amino acids. With 2 bases removed from V and 10 bases from J, the gap between germline ends came to 14 bases. Germline loops: CDR1 MNHEY, CDR2 SVGAGI. CDR3 loop: CASSYGDAWDQYF. The DNA of the CDR3 is TGTGCCAGCAGTTACGGGGACGCTTGGGACCAGTACTTC.

This clonotype appeared many times. The rearrangement joins TRBV6-5 to TRBJ2-5; D unresolved. CDR3 size: 13 residues. The V end was cut by 7 bases, the J end by 5 bases, with 14 bases between. Germline loops: CDR1 MNHEY, CDR2 SVGAGI. CDR3 protein: CASTTSGGETQYF. CDR3 coding DNA: TGTGCCAGCACCACGTCAGGTGGTGAGACCCAGTACTTC.

V is TRBV27 and J is TRBJ1-2; TRBD1 is a possible D gene (6 bases). V was shortened by 8 bases and J by 2 bases, with 27 bases between the two germline ends. Germline V gives CDR1 MNHEY, CDR2 SMNVEV (reference sequence). The CDR3 is 18 amino acids. The CDR3 sequence: CASRSERGGDTINYGYTF. DNA of the CDR3: TGTGCCAGCCGATCGGAACGAGGAGGGGACACAATAAACTATGGCTACACCTTC.

This clonotype was detected many times. The chain couples TRBV6-6 to TRBJ1-2; D remains ambiguous. V was clipped by 2 bases and J by 5 bases, with 9 bases between them. Germline V gives CDR1 MNHNY, CDR2 SVGAGI (reference sequence). The CDR3 runs 13 residues. The CDR3 region is CASSYIGFYGYTF. CDR3 coding DNA: TGTGCCAGCAGTTACATAGGTTTTTATGGCTACACCTTC.